The rows below give T cell receptor beta chains drawn from one sample of a study of T cells in Graves' hyperthyroidism and ophthalmopathy. Using its own MiXCR run on the multiplex PCR reads, TCRdb lists one record per CDR3 protein. The table shows fewer than 400,000 distinct CDR3 sequences, with 16% occurring only once. The sequenced sample consisted of blood. The receptor set was obtained from a man aged 25 to 40 with Graves' hyperthyroidism. Each CDR3 is given with its conserved first and last residue. The D gene is left open where the match is weak. The size of a clone is reported for some rows only, either as once, few or many, or as a class for expanded clones.

TRBV11-2	TRBJ2-1	TRBD2	once	CASRRLAGGGNEQFF	TGTGCCAGTCGGCGGCTAGCGGGGGGTGGAAATGAGCAGTTCTTC
TRBV6-1	TRBJ1-5	-	many	CASERDSNQPQHF	TGTGCCAGCGAGAGAGATAGCAATCAGCCCCAGCATTTT
TRBV27	TRBJ2-7	-	few	CASSTLGIAGHEQYF	TGTGCCAGCAGCACCCTGGGAATAGCCGGCCACGAGCAGTACTTC
TRBV20-1	TRBJ2-1	-	-	CSASGHRGWQFF	TGCAGTGCTAGTGGGCACCGGGGATGGCAGTTCTTC
TRBV3-1	TRBJ2-1	-	many	CASSQSDGSDEQFF	TGTGCCAGCAGCCAGTCGGACGGAAGCGATGAGCAGTTCTTC
TRBV12-3/TRBV12-4	TRBJ2-1	-	many	CASSSTGLTYNEQFF	TGTGCCAGCAGTTCGACGGGACTGACTTACAATGAGCAGTTCTTC
TRBV29-1	TRBJ2-1	TRBD2	-	CSVEEYSGRLNEQFF	TGCAGCGTTGAAGAATATAGCGGGAGGTTAAATGAGCAGTTCTTC
TRBV2	TRBJ1-1	-	many	CASSEGGRNTEAFF	TGTGCCAGCAGTGAAGGAGGTAGGAACACTGAAGCTTTCTTT
TRBV7-9	TRBJ2-3	-	-	CASNRHTGPDTQYF	TGTGCCAGCAACCGACATACAGGGCCGGATACGCAGTATTTT
TRBV3-1	TRBJ1-1	-	many	CASSQDRQNEAFF	TGTGCCAGCAGCCAAGATCGACAGAATGAAGCTTTCTTT
TRBV29-1	TRBJ2-2	TRBD1	-	CSVEGTGIQNTGELFF	TGCAGCGTCGAGGGGACAGGGATCCAGAACACCGGGGAGCTGTTTTTT
TRBV27	TRBJ2-1	-	few	CASREWANEQFF	TGTGCCAGCAGGGAATGGGCCAATGAGCAGTTCTTC
TRBV28	TRBJ1-5	-	few	CASSPYLGTYNQPQHF	TGTGCCAGCAGTCCCTACCTCGGGACGTACAATCAGCCCCAGCATTTT
TRBV20-1	TRBJ2-4	TRBD1	many	CSADRDAKNIQYF	TGCAGTGCCGACAGGGACGCCAAAAACATTCAGTACTTC
TRBV30	TRBJ2-1	-	many	CAWGARGYMNNEQFF	TGTGCCTGGGGGGCTCGGGGGTATATGAACAATGAGCAGTTCTTC
TRBV11-2	TRBJ2-7	TRBD1	many	CASSPSGTGAYEQYF	TGTGCCAGCAGCCCTAGTGGGACAGGGGCCTACGAGCAGTACTTC
TRBV13	TRBJ2-5	-	many	CASSSNSGFETQYF	TGTGCCAGCAGCTCAAACTCCGGGTTTGAGACCCAGTACTTC
TRBV27	TRBJ2-7	-	many	CASSLYGSYEQYF	TGTGCCAGCAGTTTATATGGCTCCTACGAGCAGTACTTC
TRBV6-1	TRBJ2-1	-	-	CASTIRDNEQFF	TGTGCCAGTACAATCCGGGACAATGAGCAGTTCTTC
TRBV4-2	TRBJ2-2	-	-	CASSQVRGRAHRAGELFF	TGTGCCAGCAGCCAAGTCCGGGGCCGGGCGCATCGAGCCGGGGAGCTGTTTTTT
TRBV6-1	TRBJ1-3	-	few	CASSEVDGSGNTIYF	TGTGCCAGCAGTGAAGTGGACGGCTCTGGAAACACCATATATTTT
TRBV12-3/TRBV12-4	TRBJ1-5	-	-	CASSWSGGSNQPQHF	TGTGCCAGCAGTTGGTCGGGAGGAAGCAATCAGCCCCAGCATTTT
TRBV5-1	TRBJ1-5	-	few	CASSMGPARNQPQHF	TGCGCCAGCAGCATGGGACCGGCGCGCAATCAGCCCCAGCATTTT
TRBV19	TRBJ2-7	-	-	CASSIQGGAVEQYF	TGTGCCAGTAGTATACAAGGAGGGGCCGTCGAGCAGTACTTC
TRBV5-4	TRBJ2-1	TRBD2	few	CASSSTTSGRMGEQFF	TGTGCCAGCAGCTCCACAACTAGCGGGAGGATGGGTGAGCAGTTCTTC
TRBV7-9	TRBJ1-3	-	-	CASSLVGSSGNTIYF	TGTGCCAGCAGCTTAGTTGGCTCCTCTGGAAACACCATATATTTT
TRBV28	TRBJ2-7	-	many	CASTKYSERYEQYF	TGTGCCAGCACCAAGTACAGCGAACGCTACGAGCAGTACTTC
TRBV27	TRBJ2-4	-	few	CASGPRGINIQYF	TGTGCCAGCGGACCCCGGGGGATAAACATTCAGTACTTC
TRBV7-9	TRBJ2-3	-	few	CASSFNRADTQYF	TGTGCCAGCAGCTTCAACAGGGCGGATACGCAGTATTTT